The present TCR beta chain was sequenced within a study of breast tumors, draining lymph nodes, adjacent tissues. Study-wide results and limits: The data were judged consistent with most tumor T cells coming from lymph node and expanding in tumor. Luminal-like breast cancer showed significantly greater tumor-nontumor repertoire similarity than basal-like breast cancer did. Tumors had less TCR diversity than lymph nodes, more than nontumor tissue.

TCRdb independently ran MiXCR on the multiplex PCR reads; one entry per CDR3 protein. The sample carries about 15,000 distinct CDR3 sequences, roughly 44% recorded once. For this clonotype: What it recognizes is unknown.

The CDR3 consists of 16 residues. Germline V CDR1 and CDR2: MNHEY, SVGEGT. Unmatched junction bases numbered 7, after V lost 4 bases and J lost 6 bases. The chain combines TRBV6-2 or TRBV6-3 with TRBJ2-3; 13 nucleotides line up with TRBD2. Sequenced: tumor-adjacent breast tissue. The TCR sequence derives from a female donor with breast cancer. Some clones in this sample may be carry-over from other donors' samples. CDR3 sequence (DNA): TGTGCCAGCAGTTCCCTACTAGCGGGGGGGCCGGATACGCAGTATTTT. Translated: CASSSLLAGGPDTQYF.